The 32 T cell receptor beta chains below were found in one sample sequenced in a study of control samples from healthy donors and cancer patients. The method was immunoSEQ multiplex PCR; TCRdb's version includes in-frame clones alone and lacks a portion of them. The sample yields about 85,000 clones, 85% to 90% seen once. What was sequenced was blood. The receptors derive from an older woman in good health.

The chain links TRBV2 to TRBJ1-6, with D hard to call. CDR1 and CDR2 from the germline V gene are SNHLY and FYNNEI. The germline V and J ends were trimmed by 4 bases and 10 bases, with 5 bases remaining between them. The CDR3 sequence is 11 residues long. This CDR3 reads CASSVESPLHF. The CDR3 bases are TGTGCCAGCAGTGTAGAATCACCCCTCCACTTT.

This clone was seen only once. The chain uses TRBV3-1 (or the pseudogene TRBV3-2) and TRBJ2-1; TRBD1 might be the D (6 bases). The CDR3 totals 12 residues. In germline, CDR1 is LGHDT, CDR2 YNNKEL (reference sequence). Trimming pared 1 base from V and 13 bases from J, leaving 11 bases between. The DNA of the CDR3 is TGTGCCAGCAGCCAAGTAATCGGGACACAGTTCTTC. This gives the protein CASSQVIGTQFF.

The CDR3: CASSQSGVMNTEAFF. The DNA of the CDR3 is TGCGCCAGCAGCCAATCAGGGGTTATGAACACTGAAGCTTTCTTT. This rearrangement joins TRBV5-1 to TRBJ1-1; possibly TRBD1 for D (6 bases). V lost 4 bases, J lost 0 bases, and 13 bases lay in between. Germline V gene sequence: CDR1 SGHRS, CDR2 YFSETQ. The CDR3 has 15 amino acids.

V usage is TRBV28 and J usage is TRBJ1-2; 8 nucleotides agree with TRBD1. The CDR3 has 15 amino acids. The ends lost 3 bases at V and 8 bases at J; junction bases unmatched: 11. Germline V lookup: CDR1 MDHEN, CDR2 SYDVKM. This CDR3 reads CASSFRAGGAEGYTF. CDR3 sequence (DNA): TGTGCCAGCAGTTTCAGGGCAGGGGGCGCGGAGGGCTACACCTTC.

This clone is a singleton in its sample. V is TRBV28 and J is TRBJ1-1; 7 bases align to TRBD1. V lost 7 bases and J lost 5; bases outside the gene matches: 25. CDR3 size: 19 residues. Germline values: CDR1 MDHEN, CDR2 SYDVKM. CDR3 in DNA: TGTGCCAGCACCTTAACGAGTAGAGGGACAGCGTCTCTTATGACTGAAGCTTTCTTT. Translating gives CASTLTSRGTASLMTEAFF.

The gene calls are TRBV12-5 and TRBJ2-3, with 9 bases matching TRBD2. V dropped 3 bases and J dropped 5; count of bases not matched to a gene: 6. The germline gives CDR1 LGHNT, CDR2 FRNRAP. This CDR3 region has 15 residues. The CDR3: CASGFQGGGGDTQYF. The DNA for the CDR3 is TGTGCTAGTGGTTTTCAGGGCGGGGGGGGAGATACGCAGTATTTT.

This clone appeared once. This chain connects TRBV7-2 to TRBJ2-1; D perhaps matches TRBD1 (6 bases). The V gene's germline CDR1 is SGHTA and CDR2 FQGNSA. V was clipped by 1 base and J by 4 bases, with 11 bases between them. The CDR3 length is 15 residues. The CDR3: CASSLVRGQYNEQFF. DNA of the CDR3: TGTGCCAGCAGCTTAGTACGGGGACAATACAATGAGCAGTTCTTC.

This clone came up a few times. The chain links TRBV29-1 to TRBJ2-6, with 10 bases identical to TRBD2. Trimming at V came to 5 bases and at J to 0 bases, leaving 7 bases not matched to a gene. CDR1 is SQVTM and CDR2 is ANQGSEA in the germline V gene. The CDR3 is made up of 17 amino acids. CDR3 sequence reads: CSVSGGLARSGANVLTF. As DNA, the CDR3 is TGCAGCGTTTCCGGGGGACTAGCGCGCTCTGGGGCCAACGTCCTGACTTTC. Full variable domain (missing parts from reference TRBV29-1 and TRBJ2-6): SAVISQKPSRDICQRGTSLTIQCQVDSQVTMMFWYRQQPGQSLTLIATANQGSEATYESGFVIDKFPISRPNLTFSTLTVSNMSPEDSSIYLCSVSGGLARSGANVLTFGAGSRLTVL.

This clone was seen more than once but under ten times. This chain links TRBV14 with TRBJ2-7; D gene unclear. The CDR3 is made up of 14 amino acids. Trimming took off 4 bases at V and 1 base at J, with 11 bases between the two ends. CDR1 and CDR2 from the germline V gene are SGHDN and FVKESK. The CDR3 spells CASSPDEASYEQYF. CDR3 nucleotide sequence: TGTGCCAGCAGCCCCGATGAAGCTTCCTACGAGCAGTACTTC.

The chain is built from TRBV10-3 and TRBJ1-1; the D is unclear. Deletions cut 6 bases from V and 1 base from J, with 6 bases between. The CDR3 totals 12 residues. Per germline, CDR1 ENHRY and CDR2 SYGVKD. CDR3 coding DNA: TGTGCCATCAGCGAAAGGAACACTGAAGCTTTCTTT. Its translation: CAISERNTEAFF.

The chain recombines TRBV19 with TRBJ2-7; the D call may be TRBD1 or TRBD2 (5 bases each). V lost 1 base, J lost 4 bases, and 11 bases lay in between. CDR1 is LNHDA, CDR2 SQIVND, per germline (reference sequence). The CDR3 covers 14 residues. The CDR3 sequence is CASSIGTGPYEQYF. Written as DNA, the CDR3 is TGTGCCAGTAGTATAGGGACGGGGCCATACGAGCAGTACTTC.

This sequence joins TRBV7-9 and TRBJ1-4; 7 bases agree with TRBD1. This CDR3 is 15 amino acids long. V lost 5 bases and J lost 7; bases outside the gene matches: 10. The germline gives CDR1 SEHNR, CDR2 FQNEAQ (reference sequence). The CDR3 DNA reads as TGTGCCAGCAGCCCTGACAGGGTGAGGAGTGAAAAACTGTTTTTT. Its translation is CASSPDRVRSEKLFF.

This clone has only a few counts. V usage is TRBV7-2 and J usage is TRBJ1-5; D ambiguous. Between the trimmed V and J ends, which lost 4 bases and 7 bases, there was a span of 14 bases. This CDR3 has 14 residues. The germline gives CDR1 SGHTA, CDR2 FQGNSA. The CDR3 loop is CASSSRGGGQPQHF. For the CDR3, the DNA is TGTGCCAGCAGCTCACGAGGAGGAGGGCAGCCCCAGCATTTT.

The J gene is TRBJ2-7, the V gene TRBV10-2; possible D gene TRBD2, 6 bases. Deletions cut 6 bases from V and 1 base from J, with 7 bases between. CDR1 is WSHSY and CDR2 is SAAADI in the germline V gene. The CDR3 contains 12 residues. CDR3 bases: TGCGCCAGCAGGGCGGGATCCTACGAGCAGTACTTC. This encodes CASRAGSYEQYF.

The V call is TRBV6-2 or TRBV6-3, the J call TRBJ2-3, with 11 nucleotides matching TRBD2. This CDR3 is built from 16 residues. Trimming cost V 2 bases and J 6 bases; bases outside gene matches: 7. Germline V gives CDR1 MNHEY, CDR2 SVGEGT. The chain's CDR3 is CASSYLGLAGGDTQYF. CDR3 sequence (DNA): TGTGCCAGCAGTTACCTTGGACTAGCGGGTGGGGATACGCAGTATTTT.

This clone turned up a few times. V and J are TRBV12-3 or TRBV12-4 and TRBJ1-4; D is unresolved. There are 12 residues in the CDR3. Trimming pared 4 bases from V and 5 bases from J, leaving 5 bases between. The CDR3 is CASSSENEKLFF. CDR3 nucleotides: TGTGCCAGCAGTTCCGAGAATGAAAAACTGTTTTTT.

The chain uses TRBV19 and TRBJ2-1; D gene ambiguous. Germline values: CDR1 LNHDA, CDR2 SQIVND (reference sequence). The germline V and J ends were trimmed by 0 bases and 9 bases, with 15 bases remaining between them. The CDR3 is 15 residues long. CDR3 nucleotide sequence: TGTGCCAGTAGTATAGACCCCTTTCGCCCGCGTGAGCAGTTCTTC. The encoded protein is CASSIDPFRPREQFF.

The rearrangement joins TRBV9 to TRBJ1-2; D is unclear. This CDR3 region has 15 residues. Germline-derived CDR1 and CDR2 are SGDLS and YYNGEE. Trimming removed 4 bases from V and 2 bases from J, with 15 bases in between. CDR3 sequence reads: CASSSQMNGNYGYTF. In DNA form, the CDR3 reads TGTGCCAGCAGCAGTCAAATGAACGGGAACTATGGCTACACCTTC.

The chain couples TRBV5-4 to TRBJ1-2, with 7 bases that match TRBD1. The V and J ends lost 0 bases and 0 bases, in that order; junction bases with no gene match: 8. Germline CDR1 reads SGHNT; CDR2 reads YYREEE (reference sequence). The CDR3 runs to 17 residues. CDR3 protein: CASSLGLDRSSNYGYTF. DNA for the CDR3: TGTGCCAGCAGCTTGGGACTGGACAGGAGCTCTAACTATGGCTACACCTTC.

This sequence joins TRBV4-1 and TRBJ1-1; D call uncertain. CDR1 is MGHRA, CDR2 YSYEKL, per germline. The CDR3 is 11 residues long. V gave up 4 bases and J gave up 6 bases, with 6 bases separating them. The CDR3, as DNA: TGCGCCAGCAGCCGGGGAGCTGAAGCTTTCTTT. Translating it yields CASSRGAEAFF.

The chain is built from TRBV7-9 and TRBJ1-5; 8 bases match TRBD1. This CDR3 has 15 residues. The J segment lost 3 bases and the V segment lost 5 bases, leaving 6 bases of the junction unmatched. Germline V gene data show CDR1 as SEHNR and CDR2 as FQNEAQ (reference sequence). CDR3 coding DNA: TGTGCCAGCAGCCCCGGGACAGGCCTCAATCAGCCCCAGCATTTT. Its translation: CASSPGTGLNQPQHF.

V usage is TRBV4-2 and J usage is TRBJ2-3; D remains unclear. The ends were cut back, 8 bases at V and 4 bases at J, with 13 bases in the middle. The CDR3 consists of 13 residues. The germline V gene has CDR1 LGHNA and CDR2 YNFKEQ. CDR3 bases: TGTGCCAGCGGTAGGGCCCGGTCAGATACGCAGTATTTT. It codes for CASGRARSDTQYF.

The V gene is TRBV18, the J gene TRBJ2-7; TRBD1 matches 7 bases. CDR3 length: 15 residues. V was clipped by 3 bases and J by 3 bases; unmatched bases: 8. Germline V gene data show CDR1 as KGHSH and CDR2 as LQKENI. The CDR3 DNA is TGTGCCAGCTCACCGAGGGACAGTCGGGGCTACGAGCAGTACTTC. Translation gives CASSPRDSRGYEQYF. Variable domain in full (rest from reference TRBV18 and TRBJ2-7): NAGVMQNPRHLVRRRGQEARLRCSPMKGHSHVYWYRQLPEEGLKFMVYLQKENIIDESGMPKERFSAEFPKEGPSILRIQQVVRGDSAAYFCASSPRDSRGYEQYFGPGTRLTVT.

This clone was detected a few times. The genes are TRBV5-4 and TRBJ1-2, with D perhaps TRBD1 (6 bases). This CDR3 comprises 14 residues. Germline CDR1 reads SGHNT; CDR2 reads YYREEE (reference sequence). Trimming took 1 base from V and 4 from J, leaving 11 bases between them. The CDR3, as DNA: TGTGCCAGCAGCTTGCAGGGGATTAGCTATGGCTACACCTTC. Protein sequence: CASSLQGISYGYTF.

The genes are TRBV12-3 or TRBV12-4 and TRBJ2-7; unclear D gene. There are 11 residues in the CDR3. Trimming removed 3 bases at V and 5 bases at J, with 5 bases between. CDR3 in DNA: TGTGCCAGCAGTTTCCTTAACGAGCAGTACTTC. Residues: CASSFLNEQYF.

The rearrangement links TRBV28 to TRBJ1-3; D is ambiguous. The V gene lost 6 bases and the J gene lost 2 bases, with 17 bases spanning the gap. This CDR3 is 16 amino acids long. CDR1 MDHEN and CDR2 SYDVKM come from the germline V gene. CDR3 amino acids: CASSPTNGQTGNTIYF. The CDR3 coding sequence is TGTGCCAGCAGCCCAACTAATGGGCAGACTGGAAACACCATATATTTT. The whole variable domain, remainder taken from reference TRBV28 and TRBJ1-3, is DVKVTQSSRYLVKRTGEKVFLECVQDMDHENMFWYRQDPGLGLRLIYFSYDVKMKEKGDIPEGYSVSREKKERFSLILESASTNQTSMYLCASSPTNGQTGNTIYFGEGSWLTVV.

Here the CDR3 DNA reads TGTGCCAGCAGCGCCATGACAGGGTCTGAAGCTTTCTTT. This sequence encodes CASSAMTGSEAFF. The chain employs TRBV2 and TRBJ1-1; 7 nucleotides align to TRBD1. Germline CDR1 is SNHLY and CDR2 is FYNNEI. V lost 6 bases, J lost 6 bases, and 7 bases stayed unmatched. The CDR3 length is 13 residues.

This chain joins TRBV5-1 and TRBJ1-2; a weak D match, TRBD1 (5 bases). Trimming stripped 5 bases from V and 4 bases from J, with 12 bases between. Germline V gives CDR1 SGHRS, CDR2 YFSETQ. This CDR3 has 13 amino acids. The CDR3 spells CASRYDSRYGYTF. The DNA of the CDR3 is TGCGCCAGCAGATATGACAGCCGCTATGGCTACACCTTC.

The chain combines TRBV7-9 with TRBJ1-2, with D unclear. The CDR3 spans 13 residues. CDR1 SEHNR and CDR2 FQNEAQ come from the germline V gene (reference sequence). The V and J ends lost 1 base and 5 bases respectively, with 8 bases between them. This CDR3 reads CASSLGPGYGYTF. CDR3 coding DNA: TGTGCCAGCAGCTTAGGACCAGGTTATGGCTACACCTTC.

The V and J genes are TRBV9 and TRBJ1-1; a possible D gene is TRBD1 (5 bases). This CDR3 is 14 amino acids long. The V gene lost 2 bases and the J gene lost 4 bases, with 12 bases spanning the gap. Per germline, CDR1 SGDLS and CDR2 YYNGEE. In DNA, the CDR3 is TGTGCCAGCAGCGTGGGGCTGGGGGGCACTGAAGCTTTCTTT. It codes for CASSVGLGGTEAFF.

This clone occurred once. The CDR3 loop reads CASSFDPRVGSYNEQFF. The CDR3 nucleotides read TGTGCCAGCAGTTTTGACCCCCGGGTGGGCTCCTACAATGAGCAGTTCTTC. The chain combines TRBV7-9 with TRBJ2-1; no definite D call. V was pared by 6 bases and J by 0 bases, with 18 bases between. The CDR3 spans 17 residues. Germline V CDR1 and CDR2: SEHNR, FQNEAQ (reference sequence).

V and J are TRBV21-1 and TRBJ1-3; the table's D call, TRBD1, was not checked against the DNA. TRBV21-1 is labeled a pseudogene. This CDR3 comprises 15 residues. The CDR3 sequence: CASSKLTDSGNTIYF. The CDR3 nucleotides are TGTGCCAGCAGCAAACTGACAGACTCTGGAAACACCATATATTTT.